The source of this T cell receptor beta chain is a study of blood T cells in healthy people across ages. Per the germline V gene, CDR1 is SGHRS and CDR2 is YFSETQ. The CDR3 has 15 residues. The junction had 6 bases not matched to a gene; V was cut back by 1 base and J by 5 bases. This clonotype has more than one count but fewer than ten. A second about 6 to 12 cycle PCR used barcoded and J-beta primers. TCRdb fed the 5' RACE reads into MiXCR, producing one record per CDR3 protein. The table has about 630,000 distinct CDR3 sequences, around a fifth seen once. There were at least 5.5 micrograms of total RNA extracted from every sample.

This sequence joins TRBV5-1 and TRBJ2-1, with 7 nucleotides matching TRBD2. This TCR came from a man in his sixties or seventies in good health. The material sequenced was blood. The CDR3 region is CASSLLAAKDNEQFF. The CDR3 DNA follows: TGCGCCAGCAGCTTGCTAGCGGCGAAAGACAATGAGCAGTTCTTC.